What follows is one TCR beta chain and its context. Original processing notes: Estimation of nucleated cell counts relied on the amplification of reference gene primers. Profiled with immunoSEQ multiplex PCR; TCRdb holds only in-frame clones, not every one. That table supplies the V and J calls and clone size; D and trimming were determined from the DNA. The sample consists of some 250,000 clones, roughly 91% of them appearing once. The data were taken from a study of blood T cell repertoires in COVID-19. The overall study: Sites in the United States, Italy and Spain provided acute and convalescent COVID-19 samples.

The CDR3 covers 14 residues. Germline CDR1 SNHLY, CDR2 FYNNEI. V lost 6 bases and J lost 7, with 13 bases in between. Recruitment covered about two dozen US areas and drew participants whose ages spanned roughly 18 to 90 years. Membership in each cohort depended on participant-reported clinical history. Sequenced: PBMCs or T cells enriched from blood (not recorded which). This rearrangement joins TRBV2 to TRBJ1-6; TRBD1 might be the D (6 bases). The clonotype was recovered from a woman between 40 and 50 years old with acute COVID-19. The CDR3 loop reads CASRQTGENSPLHF. The CDR3 DNA is TGTGCCAGCAGGCAGACAGGAGAAAATTCACCCCTCCACTTT.